Presented here are 28 T cell receptor beta chains from one specimen sequenced in a study of T cell changes during pregnancy in multiple sclerosis. Sequencing used immunoSEQ multiplex PCR; TCRdb keeps in-frame clones, though not all of them. This table has some 74,000 clones, 85% to 95% appearing once. The sample was peripheral blood, taken before pregnancy. Receptors were obtained from a female donor with multiple sclerosis, enrolled in a pregnancy study.

The chain combines TRBV7-3 with TRBJ2-1; D is uncertain. Germline V lookup: CDR1 SGHTA, CDR2 FQGTGA. V was cut by 2 bases and J by 5 bases, with 7 bases left in between. The CDR3 is 13 amino acids. CDR3 loop: CASSLFVNNEQFF. The CDR3 DNA reads TGTGCCAGCAGCTTATTCGTAAACAATGAGCAGTTCTTC.

V gene TRBV6-1 combines with J gene TRBJ2-7; TRBD2 aligns across 15 bases. This CDR3 has 17 residues. Germline CDR1 is MNHNS and CDR2 is SASEGT. J gave up 3 bases and V 2 bases, and 5 bases lay outside the gene matches. The chain's CDR3 is CASSEPGLAGGNYEQYF. The DNA for the CDR3 is TGTGCCAGCAGTGAACCAGGACTAGCGGGGGGGAACTACGAGCAGTACTTC.

J is TRBJ2-5 and V is TRBV5-4, with TRBD2 matching over 7 bases. The CDR3 loop spans 14 amino acids. From germline, CDR1 is SGHNT and CDR2 YYREEE (reference sequence). V lost 4 bases, J lost 5 bases, and 8 bases stayed unmatched. CDR3 DNA sequence: TGTGCCAGCAGCCCCTGGTTGGGGGGGGAGACCCAGTACTTC. Encoded protein: CASSPWLGGETQYF.

V usage is TRBV30 and J usage is TRBJ1-4; a possible D gene is TRBD1 (5 bases). Trimming shortened V by 3 bases and J by 7 bases, and 12 bases separated the two germline ends. The V gene's germline CDR1 is GTSNPN and CDR2 SVGIG (reference sequence). The CDR3 length is 13 residues. CDR3 sequence: CAWRGGGREKLFF. CDR3 in DNA: TGTGCCTGGAGGGGCGGGGGTCGTGAAAAACTGTTTTTT.

V usage is TRBV6-1 and J usage is TRBJ2-7, with D tentatively TRBD1 (6 bases). The V gene lost 6 bases and the J gene lost 0 bases, with 15 bases spanning the gap. This CDR3 comprises 15 residues. Germline V gene sequence: CDR1 MNHNS, CDR2 SASEGT. CDR3 in amino acids: CASRRLRTVSYEQYF. The CDR3 nucleotides read TGTGCCAGCAGGCGCCTGCGGACAGTCTCCTACGAGCAGTACTTC.

In nucleotides, the CDR3 is TGTGCCAGCAGCTTGGGAGCGAGGGCTGGAAACACCATATATTTT. Translating it yields CASSLGARAGNTIYF. The chain is built from TRBV5-8 and TRBJ1-3, with D hard to call. This CDR3 is built from 15 residues. Trimming removed 0 bases at V and 2 bases at J, with 9 bases between. The germline CDR1 and CDR2 sequences are SGHTS and YDEGEE.

The chain uses TRBV25-1 and TRBJ2-5; 15 positions match TRBD2. The V gene end was trimmed by 2 bases and the J gene end by 5 bases; junction bases not matched to a gene: 0. Germline V gene data show CDR1 as MGHDK and CDR2 as SYGVNS. The CDR3 is 15 residues long. CDR3 sequence (DNA): TGTGCCAGCAGTGAAGGACTAGCGGGGGGGGAGACCCAGTACTTC. Residues: CASSEGLAGGETQYF.

The chain links TRBV9 to TRBJ2-3; TRBD2 matches at 13 bases. The CDR3 covers 17 residues. The V and J ends lost 2 bases and 2 bases, in that order; junction bases with no gene match: 5. CDR1 is SGDLS, CDR2 YYNGEE, per germline. The CDR3 bases are TGTGCCAGCAGCGTGGGGACTAGCGGGAAGCACACAGATACGCAGTATTTT. Residues: CASSVGTSGKHTDTQYF.

The CDR3 sequence is CASSLGPVGRGQNEQYF. DNA for the CDR3: TGTGCCAGCAGCTTAGGCCCGGTTGGAAGGGGGCAGAACGAGCAGTACTTC. This chain links TRBV11-2 with TRBJ2-7; 7 bases are a match to TRBD1. Trimming took 1 base from V and 5 from J; bases not matched to a gene: 14. The CDR3 loop spans 17 amino acids. Per germline, CDR1 SGHAT and CDR2 FQNNGV.

The rearrangement uses TRBV6-6 and TRBJ1-1; 8 bases align to TRBD1. Germline V CDR1 and CDR2: MNHNY, SVGAGI (reference sequence). The V and J ends lost 4 bases and 10 bases, in that order; junction bases with no gene match: 8. This CDR3 region has 13 residues. This chain's CDR3 is CASSSETGAGAFF. The CDR3, as DNA: TGTGCCAGCAGTTCCGAGACAGGGGCAGGAGCTTTCTTT.

The chain joins TRBV30 to TRBJ2-3; possible D gene TRBD2, 5 bases. The CDR3 runs to 12 residues. Trimming pared 2 bases from V and 4 bases from J, leaving 7 bases between. Per the germline V gene, CDR1 is GTSNPN and CDR2 is SVGIG (reference sequence). The CDR3 sequence is CAWSMRADTQYF. CDR3 in DNA: TGTGCCTGGAGTATGAGGGCAGATACGCAGTATTTT.

The V gene is TRBV10-3, the J gene TRBJ2-3, with 10 bases lining up with TRBD2. V shed 0 bases, J shed 2 bases, and the junction held 14 bases outside the gene matches. Germline V gene lookup returns CDR1 ENHRY and CDR2 SYGVKD. CDR3 length equals 20 residues. The CDR3 region has the DNA TGTGCCATCAGTGAGTCGATGAATCCCTCGCTAGCGGGAGCCACAGATACGCAGTATTTT. It specifies CAISESMNPSLAGATDTQYF.

The count of this clone is one. The chain employs TRBV7-2 and TRBJ2-1; 14 bases are a match to TRBD2. Germline CDR1 reads SGHTA; CDR2 reads FQGNSA. The V and J ends lost 6 bases and 10 bases, in that order; junction bases with no gene match: 5. The CDR3 has 14 amino acids. The CDR3 DNA reads as TGTGCCAGCAGTTTAAGGACTAGCGGGGGGGAGCAGTTCTTC. This codes for CASSLRTSGGEQFF.

The chain recombines TRBV6-5 with TRBJ2-3; D is undetermined. Germline values: CDR1 MNHEY, CDR2 SVGAGI. Trimming shortened V by 4 bases and J by 4 bases, and 12 bases separated the two germline ends. The CDR3 sequence is 14 residues long. The CDR3 DNA follows: TGTGCCAGCAGTTCCGCCGCGTTGGCAGATACGCAGTATTTT. It is translated as CASSSAALADTQYF.

The chain has TRBV7-6 and TRBJ2-1; 10 nucleotides agree with TRBD1. After removal of 2 bases from V and 9 bases from J, the junction contained 10 bases not matched to a gene. This CDR3 is 16 amino acids long. CDR1 is SGHVS, CDR2 FNYEAQ, per germline. This CDR3 reads CASSLIGGQGVREQFF. CDR3 coding DNA: TGTGCCAGCAGCTTAATCGGAGGACAGGGGGTTCGTGAGCAGTTCTTC.

This chain connects TRBV7-2 to TRBJ2-2, with a weak D call TRBD1 (6 bases). Deletions cut 5 bases from V and 6 bases from J, with 10 bases between. This CDR3 has 13 amino acids. Germline V gene lookup returns CDR1 SGHTA and CDR2 FQGNSA. DNA for the CDR3: TGTGCCAGCAGCGGTCAGGGGTCCGGGGAGCTGTTTTTT. Translated, it gives CASSGQGSGELFF.

This chain joins TRBV20-1 and TRBJ2-1, with D hard to call. V was cut by 3 bases and J by 7 bases, with 7 bases left in between. CDR1 DFQATT and CDR2 SNEGSKA come from the germline V gene (reference sequence). The CDR3 is 11 amino acids. The CDR3: CSARSPNEQFF. Written as DNA, the CDR3 is TGCAGTGCTAGGAGCCCTAATGAGCAGTTCTTC.

The rearrangement joins TRBV5-1 to TRBJ2-5; weak D call: TRBD2 (6 bases). The CDR3 runs 16 residues. In germline, CDR1 is SGHRS, CDR2 YFSETQ. The germline V and J ends were trimmed by 0 bases and 2 bases, with 14 bases remaining between them. Here the CDR3 DNA reads TGCGCCAGCAGCTTGGTATCGGGGGAGGCACAAGAGACCCAGTACTTC. This codes for CASSLVSGEAQETQYF.

The V gene is TRBV19, the J gene TRBJ1-5; possibly TRBD1 for D (6 bases). The V end lost 1 base, the J end lost 2 bases, and 12 bases lay between the germline ends. This CDR3 is 16 amino acids long. Germline CDR1 is LNHDA and CDR2 is SQIVND (reference sequence). CDR3 in amino acids: CASSIGDTTGNQPQHF. Written as DNA, the CDR3 is TGTGCCAGTAGTATAGGGGACACCACAGGCAATCAGCCCCAGCATTTT.

J is TRBJ1-2 and V is TRBV6-6; D might be TRBD1 (5 bases). There are 15 residues in the CDR3. V shed 5 bases and J shed 8 bases, with 21 bases lying between them. Germline assignment: CDR1 MNHNY and CDR2 SVGAGI (reference sequence). The CDR3 sequence: CASSPGPSGRGGYTF. CDR3 in DNA: TGTGCCAGCAGTCCAGGGCCGTCAGGGCGGGGAGGCTACACCTTC.

The chain employs TRBV16 and TRBJ1-1, with 7 bases matching TRBD1. V shed 3 bases and J 7 bases; nucleotides not matched to a gene: 5. Germline V gene sequence: CDR1 KGHSY, CDR2 FQNENV. This CDR3 has 13 amino acids. The CDR3 bases are TGTGCCAGCAGCCACTCCGGACAGGTTGAAGCTTTCTTT. The encoded protein is CASSHSGQVEAFF. Variable domain in full (rest from reference TRBV16 and TRBJ1-1): GEEVAQTPKHLVRGEGQKAKLYCAPIKGHSYVFWYQQVLKNEFKFLISFQNENVFDETGMPKERFSAKCLPNSPCSLEIQATKLEDSAVYFCASSHSGQVEAFFGQGTRLTVV.

This chain connects TRBV7-6 to TRBJ2-7; 12 positions agree with TRBD2. The germline CDR1 and CDR2 sequences are SGHVS and FNYEAQ. Trimming cost V 5 bases and J 0 bases; bases outside gene matches: 5. This CDR3 has 16 amino acids. Here the CDR3 DNA reads TGTGCCAGCAGCCCCGGACTAGCGGGGAGCTCCTACGAGCAGTACTTC. Its protein product is CASSPGLAGSSYEQYF.

The gene calls are TRBV27 and TRBJ1-2; a weak D match, TRBD1 (5 bases). The germline V gene encodes CDR1 MNHEY and CDR2 SMNVEV (reference sequence). The CDR3 runs to 13 residues. V was shortened by 0 bases and J by 7 bases, with 9 bases between the two germline ends. The CDR3 sequence: CASSLSWGGGYTF. CDR3 DNA: TGTGCCAGCAGTTTATCGTGGGGGGGTGGCTACACCTTC.

V gene TRBV6-6 combines with J gene TRBJ1-5; tentative D call: TRBD1 (6 bases). V lost 5 bases, J lost 3 bases, and 11 bases lay in between. Per germline, CDR1 MNHNY and CDR2 SVGAGI (reference sequence). CDR3 size: 14 residues. The CDR3 sequence is CASSTPGDNQPQHF. The CDR3 bases are TGTGCCAGCAGTACCCCAGGGGACAATCAGCCCCAGCATTTT.

The rearrangement uses TRBV7-2 and TRBJ2-7, with D possibly matching TRBD1 (5 bases). CDR1 is SGHTA and CDR2 is FQGNSA in the germline V gene. The CDR3 is 12 residues long. Trimming stripped 3 bases from V and 4 bases from J, with 7 bases between. The CDR3: CASSLGRYEQYF. The CDR3 coding sequence is TGTGCCAGCAGCTTGGGGCGGTACGAGCAGTACTTC.

V and J are TRBV6-1 and TRBJ1-3; TRBD1 agrees at 8 bases. The V and J ends lost 3 bases and 4 bases, in that order; junction bases with no gene match: 5. The length of the CDR3 is 15 residues. Germline CDR1 reads MNHNS; CDR2 reads SASEGT. DNA for the CDR3: TGTGCCAGCAGTGACAGGGGGCGCGGGGGAAACACCATATATTTT. Translating gives CASSDRGRGGNTIYF.

V usage is TRBV23-1 and J usage is TRBJ2-1, with TRBD2 identical over 8 bases. TRBV23-1 qualifies as an ORF whose function is uncertain. Losses at the gene ends were 6 bases for V and 7 bases for J; bases not matched to a gene: 5. This CDR3 has 13 amino acids. The CDR3 coding sequence is TGCGCCAGCAGGGAGCGGGGGCGGAATGAGCAGTTCTTC. Translated: CASRERGRNEQFF.

The rearrangement uses TRBV7-2 and TRBJ2-2, with 15 bases aligning to TRBD2. The V gene's germline CDR1 is SGHTA and CDR2 FQGNSA. With V trimmed by 5 bases and J by 7 bases, 5 bases remained unmatched. CDR3 size: 16 residues. The CDR3 region is CASSRGLAGGHGELFF. The CDR3 region has the DNA TGTGCCAGCAGCAGGGGACTAGCGGGAGGTCACGGGGAGCTGTTTTTT.